This TCR beta chain stems from a study of blood T cell repertoires in COVID-19. Overall study context: Both acute and convalescent COVID-19 samples were obtained from the United States, Italy and Spain. T cells, B-cell-depleted T cells, or PBMCs provided the cDNA or gDNA that served as material.

The authors' processing: How many nucleated cells were present was estimated from reference gene primer amplification. Generated by immunoSEQ multiplex PCR, the TCRdb table keeps only in-frame clones and is missing some. That table is the source of V, J and clone size, and D and trimming were worked out from the DNA. Of around 140,000 clones listed, around nine tenths were seen once; the top ten hold about 1.5%. This CDR3 spans 14 amino acids. V was pared by 5 bases and J by 8 bases, with 15 bases between. Germline-derived CDR1 and CDR2 are SGHTA and FQGNSA. This rearrangement joins TRBV7-2 to TRBJ1-4, with a tentative D call TRBD1 (5 bases). The TCR sequence derives from a woman aged 45-60 years with acute or convalescent COVID-19. Sequenced: peripheral blood. The CDR3 DNA reads as TGTGCCAGCAGCCCGGCGGGGGGGAACGAAAAACTGTTTTTT. Its protein is CASSPAGGNEKLFF.